This TCR beta chain was sequenced during a study of response to subunit inactivated influenza vaccine. TCRdb recomputed calls from the RT-PCR reads with MiXCR, one row per CDR3 protein. The data contain 550,000 to 800,000 distinct CDR3 sequences, 15% to 19% of them singletons. In its sample, this clonotype was seen a few times. Its cognate antigen is unknown. General study findings and limits: It was the authors' suggestion that each seasonal influenza vaccination recruits few new T cells.

Sequenced here: PBMCs from blood, sampled 12 days after vaccination. The clonotype comes from a man aged 45-60 years who received an inactivated influenza vaccine.

Written as DNA, the CDR3 is TGCAGTGCTAGACTCCATGGCGGCTCCTACAATGAGCAGTTCTTC. Translating it yields CSARLHGGSYNEQFF. This chain uses TRBV20-1 with TRBJ2-1; no definite D call. The CDR3 consists of 15 residues. Per the germline V gene, CDR1 is DFQATT and CDR2 is SNEGSKA (reference sequence). V lost 2 bases, J lost 0 bases, and 11 bases lay in between.